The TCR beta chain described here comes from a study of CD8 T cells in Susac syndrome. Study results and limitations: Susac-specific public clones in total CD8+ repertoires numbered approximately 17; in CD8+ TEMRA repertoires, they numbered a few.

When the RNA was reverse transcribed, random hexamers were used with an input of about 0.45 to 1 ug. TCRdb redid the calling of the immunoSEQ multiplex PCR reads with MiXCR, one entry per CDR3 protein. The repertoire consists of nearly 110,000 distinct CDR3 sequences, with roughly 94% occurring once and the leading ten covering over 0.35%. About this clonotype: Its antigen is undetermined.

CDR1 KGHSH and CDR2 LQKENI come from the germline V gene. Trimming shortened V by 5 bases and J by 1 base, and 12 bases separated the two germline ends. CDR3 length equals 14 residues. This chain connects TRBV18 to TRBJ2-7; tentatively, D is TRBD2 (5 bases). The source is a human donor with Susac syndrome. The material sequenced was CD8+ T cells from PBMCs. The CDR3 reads CASSGEEVSYEQYF. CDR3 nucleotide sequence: TGTGCCAGCTCAGGAGAGGAGGTATCCTACGAGCAGTACTTC. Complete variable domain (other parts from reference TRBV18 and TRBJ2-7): NAGVMQNPRHLVRRRGQEARLRCSPMKGHSHVYWYRQLPEEGLKFMVYLQKENIIDESGMPKERFSAEFPKEGPSILRIQQVVRGDSAAYFCASSGEEVSYEQYFGPGTRLTVT.